These T cell receptor beta chains were read from a single sample in a study of shared clonotypes between healthy human individuals. TCRdb keeps only in-frame clones here, not all; method: immunoSEQ multiplex PCR. This sample has more than 400,000 clones, with 70% to 80% found just once. The sample was PBMCs. These receptors came from a woman aged 40 to 50 in good health. Some clones in this sample may be carry-over from other donors' samples. Both conserved end residues are part of each CDR3. A D gene is named only where the DNA matches it firmly. Clone size appears in some rows only: once, few, many, or a class for an expanded clone.

d_gene	len	v_gene	j_gene	abundance	CDR3nt	CDR3aa
-	15	TRBV6-5	TRBJ1-1	-	TGTGCCAGCAGTTACGAAATGGGGGCAGGCACTGAAGCTTTCTTT	CASSYEMGAGTEAFF
-	15	TRBV9	TRBJ2-2	few	TGTGCCAGCAGCGTAGTCGAAGGCATCGCCGGGGAGCTGTTTTTT	CASSVVEGIAGELFF
TRBD1	15	TRBV5-5	TRBJ1-1	-	TGTGCCAGCAGCCGAGCCGGGACAGTGAACACTGAAGCTTTCTTT	CASSRAGTVNTEAFF
TRBD1	14	TRBV28	TRBJ2-3	few	TGTGCCAGCAGTCCGGGGACAGCGGCAGATACGCAGTATTTT	CASSPGTAADTQYF
-	12	TRBV6-5	TRBJ2-5	-	TGTGCCAGCAGGTCCGGGACTGGCTCCCAGTACTTC	CASRSGTGSQYF
-	13	TRBV5-1	TRBJ1-1	once	TGCGCCAGCAGCTCTTCGGGGAACACTGAAGCTTTCTTT	CASSSSGNTEAFF
TRBD1	14	TRBV9	TRBJ2-7	-	TGTGCCAGCAGCCCGGGACAGGTGAGGAACGAGCAGTACTTC	CASSPGQVRNEQYF
-	15	TRBV7-7	TRBJ2-2	few	TGTGCCAGCAGCTTAGGTGGTTCGAACACCGGGGAGCTGTTTTTT	CASSLGGSNTGELFF
TRBD2	15	TRBV29-1	TRBJ2-3	-	TGCAGCGTTGAGGTGCTAGCGGCTAGCACAGATACGCAGTATTTT	CSVEVLAASTDTQYF
TRBD2	15	TRBV6-5	TRBJ2-7	-	TGTGCCAGCAGTTACCGGGGGCTAGCGGGAAGCGAGCAGTACTTC	CASSYRGLAGSEQYF
-	14	TRBV7-2	TRBJ2-7	-	TGTGCCAGCAGCTCGAACAGCCCACCCTACGAGCAGTACTTC	CASSSNSPPYEQYF
-	14	TRBV7-2	TRBJ1-1	once	TGTGCCAGCAGCTTAGCGGGGGGAAACACTGAAGCTTTCTTT	CASSLAGGNTEAFF
-	17	TRBV5-3	TRBJ1-2	-	TGTGCCAGAAGCTTGGCCATCGGGGGGCGGTTACTCTATGGCTACACCTTC	CARSLAIGGRLLYGYTF
-	13	TRBV9	TRBJ2-1	-	TGTGCCAGCAGCGTAGTTCCCTACAATGAGCAGTTCTTC	CASSVVPYNEQFF
TRBD2	16	TRBV7-3	TRBJ2-3	many	TGTGCCAGCAGCTTAACGGGAGGGGCGAGCACAGATACGCAGTATTTT	CASSLTGGASTDTQYF
TRBD2	16	TRBV2	TRBJ2-5	-	TGTGCCAGCAGTGAAGGGACTAGCGGGAGTCTAGAGACCCAGTACTTC	CASSEGTSGSLETQYF
-	13	TRBV27	TRBJ2-1	-	TGTGCCAGCAGTTTCAGCGGACGGAATGAGCAGTTCTTC	CASSFSGRNEQFF
-	13	TRBV19	TRBJ1-5	once	TGTGCCAGTAGTTACAGGGAAGGACAGCCCCAGCATTTT	CASSYREGQPQHF
-	13	TRBV19	TRBJ1-1	-	TGTGCCAGTAGTATTTCGTTGAACACTGAAGCTTTCTTT	CASSISLNTEAFF
-	16	TRBV5-1	TRBJ2-6	-	TGCGCCAGCAGCTTGGAGGTAGGGTCTGGGGCCAACGTCCTGACTTTC	CASSLEVGSGANVLTF
TRBD1	14	TRBV28	TRBJ1-2	-	TGTGCCAGCAGTTTCGGGGACAGGGGATCAGGCTACACCTTC	CASSFGDRGSGYTF
-	14	TRBV15	TRBJ1-1	-	TGTGCCACCAGCAGAGCCGGGGGGGACACTGAAGCTTTCTTT	CATSRAGGDTEAFF
TRBD1	13	TRBV7-9	TRBJ1-1	-	TGTGCCAGCAGCCCCGGGACAGTCACTGAAGCTTTCTTT	CASSPGTVTEAFF
-	14	TRBV7-9	TRBJ2-2	-	TGTGCCAGCAGCTTAACTCGGACCGTCGGGGAGCTGTTTTTT	CASSLTRTVGELFF
-	16	TRBV6-5	TRBJ2-2	-	TGTGCCAGCAGTTACGGTGGCGGTGGTCTCACCGGGGAGCTGTTTTTT	CASSYGGGGLTGELFF
TRBD1	17	TRBV5-1	TRBJ2-7	-	TGCGCCAGCACAAGGGGGACAGGGAACGGGGAGTCCTACGAGCAGTACTTC	CASTRGTGNGESYEQYF
-	15	TRBV9	TRBJ1-2	-	TGTGCCAGCAGCGTAGACCCAGGGGTAATGAGGGGCTACACCTTC	CASSVDPGVMRGYTF
-	13	TRBV6-4	TRBJ2-3	-	TGTGCCAGCAGTGTGACGATGGCAGATACGCAGTATTTT	CASSVTMADTQYF
TRBD1	15	TRBV5-1	TRBJ2-3	few	TGCGCCAGCAGCCTGGGACAGGGTTTGACAGATACGCAGTATTTT	CASSLGQGLTDTQYF
TRBD2	14	TRBV7-2	TRBJ2-1	few	TGTGCCAGCAGCCCCAGCGGGAGTGGCTCTGAGCAGTTCTTC	CASSPSGSGSEQFF
TRBD2	15	TRBV6-1	TRBJ2-7	-	TGTGCCAGCAGTGAAGGGCGCGGACTAGCGTGGGAGCAGTACTTC	CASSEGRGLAWEQYF
-	12	TRBV5-1	TRBJ1-1	-	TGCGCCAGCAGTCCCGGGGATACTGAAGCTTTCTTT	CASSPGDTEAFF
TRBD1	16	TRBV6-1	TRBJ1-1	-	TGTGCCAGCAGTGGGGTCAGGACAGGGATGAACACTGAAGCTTTCTTT	CASSGVRTGMNTEAFF
-	17	TRBV7-2	TRBJ2-6	few	TGTGCCAGCAGCCAGTGGGGACGGAACTCTGGGGCCAACGTCCTGACTTTC	CASSQWGRNSGANVLTF
TRBD2	15	TRBV7-2	TRBJ2-1	-	TGTGCCAGCAGCCGGACTAGCGGCGTCTACAATGAGCAGTTCTTC	CASSRTSGVYNEQFF
TRBD1	13	TRBV18	TRBJ2-5	-	TGTGCCAGCTCACAGGGACAGTTGGAGACCCAGTACTTC	CASSQGQLETQYF
-	13	TRBV9	TRBJ1-2	-	TGTGCCAGCAGCGCCAGGGGTAGCTATGGCTACACCTTC	CASSARGSYGYTF
-	11	TRBV5-1	TRBJ2-5	medium-sized	TGCGCCAGCAGCTTCCAAGAGACCCAGTACTTC	CASSFQETQYF
-	16	TRBV4-3	TRBJ1-3	-	TGCGCCAGCAGCCAGTCCGCTTTTCGCTCTGGAAACACCATATATTTT	CASSQSAFRSGNTIYF
TRBD1	16	TRBV6-6	TRBJ1-1	-	TGTGCCAGCAGGCGACAGGGGAACCTTGCGAACACTGAAGCTTTCTTT	CASRRQGNLANTEAFF
-	12	TRBV11-3	TRBJ2-7	-	TGTGCCAGCAGCTTAGGCGGGGGCCGGCAGTACTTC	CASSLGGGRQYF
-	12	TRBV30	TRBJ2-7	-	TGTGCCTGGAGCTACAATCTAGGCGAGCAGTACTTC	CAWSYNLGEQYF
-	16	TRBV27	TRBJ1-4	-	TGTGCCAGCAGACCTCTCGACAGTCAAAGAGCTGAAAAACTGTTTTTT	CASRPLDSQRAEKLFF
TRBD2	12	TRBV7-2	TRBJ2-1	few	TGTGCCAGCAGCCCCGGGGGGACCCGGCAGTTCTTC	CASSPGGTRQFF
-	13	TRBV6-5	TRBJ2-1	-	TGTGCCAGCAGCCGTTCGGGTGGCGATGAGCAGTTCTTC	CASSRSGGDEQFF
TRBD1	12	TRBV25-1	TRBJ2-7	-	TGTGCCAGCCGACAGGGAACCTACGAGCAGTACTTC	CASRQGTYEQYF
-	13	TRBV6-5	TRBJ2-1	-	TGTGCCAGCAGTTACGAGGCGTACAATGAGCAGTTCTTC	CASSYEAYNEQFF
TRBD1	15	TRBV10-2	TRBJ2-7	once	TGCGCCAGCAGTATCCGGGGACAGGGGCAGAGCGAGCAGTACTTC	CASSIRGQGQSEQYF
-	13	TRBV2	TRBJ1-4	-	TGTGCCAGCAGTATCCCAAATAATGAAAAACTGTTTTTT	CASSIPNNEKLFF
-	14	TRBV6-6	TRBJ1-1	-	TGTGCCAGCAGGTCGACAGGCCCGAACACTGAAGCTTTCTTT	CASRSTGPNTEAFF
TRBD1	13	TRBV7-8	TRBJ1-1	many	TGTGCCAGCAACGACAGGGGTAAGAATGAAGCTTTCTTT	CASNDRGKNEAFF
TRBD1	14	TRBV5-1	TRBJ1-5	-	TGCGCCAGCAGCAGCACAGGGGGTAGTCAGCCCCAGCATTTT	CASSSTGGSQPQHF
TRBD1	14	TRBV6-1	TRBJ2-2	-	TGTGCCAGCAGAAGCAGGGGGCGCGCCGGGGAGCTGTTTTTT	CASRSRGRAGELFF
TRBD2	16	TRBV28	TRBJ2-7	once	TGTGCCAGCAACCTGCGGGAGGGCCGGGGCTCCTACGAGCAGTACTTC	CASNLREGRGSYEQYF
TRBD2	15	TRBV4-1	TRBJ2-3	-	TGCGCCAGCAGCCAAGGAGCGGGAGGGGGAGATACGCAGTATTTT	CASSQGAGGGDTQYF
TRBD2	17	TRBV13	TRBJ2-1	-	TGTGCCAGCAGCTTAGACCAAGGACTAGCGGGAGAACATGAGCAGTTCTTC	CASSLDQGLAGEHEQFF
-	14	TRBV4-2	TRBJ1-4	-	TGTGCCAGCAGCCAAGGGCAGGGCAATGAAAAACTGTTTTTT	CASSQGQGNEKLFF
-	13	TRBV6-5	TRBJ1-1	-	TGTGCCAGCAGACGGGGGGGGAACACTGAAGCTTTCTTT	CASRRGGNTEAFF
TRBD1	14	TRBV5-1	TRBJ2-7	-	TGCGCCAGCAGCTTGGCGGGACAGTACTACGAGCAGTACTTC	CASSLAGQYYEQYF